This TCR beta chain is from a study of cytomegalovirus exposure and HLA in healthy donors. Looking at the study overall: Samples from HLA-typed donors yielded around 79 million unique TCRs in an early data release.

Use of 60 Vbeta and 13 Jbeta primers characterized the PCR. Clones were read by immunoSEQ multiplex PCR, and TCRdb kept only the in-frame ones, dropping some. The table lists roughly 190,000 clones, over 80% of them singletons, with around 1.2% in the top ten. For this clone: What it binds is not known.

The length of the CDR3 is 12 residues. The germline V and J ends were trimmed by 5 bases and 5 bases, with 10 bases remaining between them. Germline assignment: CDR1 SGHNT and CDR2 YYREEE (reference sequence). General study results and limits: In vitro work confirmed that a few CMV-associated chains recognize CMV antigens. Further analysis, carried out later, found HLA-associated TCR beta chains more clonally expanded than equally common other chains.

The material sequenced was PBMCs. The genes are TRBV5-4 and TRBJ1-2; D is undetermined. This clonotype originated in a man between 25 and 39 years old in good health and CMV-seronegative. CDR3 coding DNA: TGTGCCAGCAGTTCCGACGGGTATGGCTACACCTTC. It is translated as CASSSDGYGYTF. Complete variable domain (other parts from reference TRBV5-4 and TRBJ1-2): ETGVTQSPTHLIKTRGQQVTLRCSSQSGHNTVSWYQQALGQGPQFIFQYYREEENGRGNFPPRFSGLQFPNYSSELNVNALELDDSALYLCASSSDGYGYTFGSGTRLTVV.